Listed below are T cell receptor beta chains from one sample, sequenced in a study of blood T cell repertoires in COVID-19. The protocol was immunoSEQ multiplex PCR, while the TCRdb copy is restricted to in-frame clones and leaves out a portion. Here the sample spans 210,000 or so clones, 75% to 85% being singletons. Material for sequencing was PBMCs or T cells enriched from blood (not recorded which). The receptors were sampled from a man aged 25 to 40 with acute COVID-19. Each CDR3 is given with its conserved first and last residue. A D gene is named only where the DNA matches it firmly. Expanded clones get a size class; other rows say once, few or many, or leave the size out.

J gene,D gene,clone size,CDR3 length,V gene,CDR3 protein,CDR3 DNA
TRBJ2-5,.,many,13,TRBV27,CASSILGQETQYF,TGTGCCAGCAGCATACTCGGTCAAGAGACCCAGTACTTC
TRBJ2-7,TRBD1,once,16,TRBV4-1,CASSQVTRTGLYEQYF,TGCGCCAGCAGCCAAGTTACCCGGACAGGGCTCTACGAGCAGTACTTC
TRBJ1-2,.,few,12,TRBV10-2,CASSDGHYGYTF,TGCGCCAGCAGTGATGGGCACTATGGCTACACCTTC
TRBJ2-1,.,once,16,TRBV5-5,CASSLDRSWRDNEQFF,TGTGCCAGCAGCTTGGATAGGTCCTGGAGGGACAATGAGCAGTTCTTC
TRBJ1-2,.,.,11,TRBV20-1,CSVRTTYGYTF,TGCAGTGTCCGGACAACCTATGGCTACACCTTC
TRBJ1-6,TRBD1,.,15,TRBV5-5,CASSLGQGNHSPLHF,TGTGCCAGCAGCTTAGGACAGGGGAACCATTCACCCCTCCACTTT
TRBJ2-7,.,.,12,TRBV5-5,CASTVGFYEQYF,TGTGCCAGCACCGTCGGTTTTTACGAGCAGTACTTC
TRBJ1-4,.,.,16,TRBV12-5,CASGLGRERANEKLFF,TGTGCTAGTGGTTTGGGCAGGGAACGGGCTAATGAAAAACTGTTTTTT
TRBJ1-6,TRBD1,.,18,TRBV27,CASSLLTGTGADGSPLHF,TGTGCCAGCAGTTTACTTACCGGGACAGGGGCGGATGGTTCACCCCTCCACTTT
TRBJ2-5,TRBD2,.,16,TRBV5-4,CASSLELAGGQETQYF,TGTGCCAGCAGCTTGGAACTAGCGGGGGGGCAAGAGACCCAGTACTTC
TRBJ2-1,.,.,18,TRBV2,CASSQQGWPTGPGDEQFF,TGTGCCAGCAGCCAGCAGGGATGGCCGACAGGACCAGGGGATGAGCAGTTCTTC
TRBJ1-5,TRBD1,.,14,TRBV7-2,CASSLPGGNQPQHF,TGTGCCAGCAGCTTACCAGGGGGCAACCAGCCCCAGCATTTT
TRBJ1-6,.,.,14,TRBV7-2,CASSWRTDNSPLHF,TGTGCCAGCAGTTGGAGGACAGATAATTCACCCCTCCACTTT
TRBJ2-2,TRBD2,.,16,TRBV7-3,CASSLTSGANTGELFF,TGTGCCAGCAGCCTGACTAGCGGCGCGAACACCGGGGAGCTGTTTTTT
TRBJ2-7,TRBD1,.,13,TRBV11-2,CASSLGQTYEQYF,TGTGCCAGCAGCTTGGGACAGACCTACGAGCAGTACTTC
TRBJ1-6,TRBD1,few,14,TRBV5-4,CASGNRGSGSPLHF,TGTGCCAGCGGCAACAGGGGGTCTGGGTCACCCCTCCACTTT
TRBJ2-7,.,once,14,TRBV4-1,CASSQGESSYEQYF,TGCGCCAGCAGCCAGGGCGAGAGCTCCTACGAGCAGTACTTC
TRBJ1-2,.,.,13,TRBV29-1,CSVEEGGVGGYTF,TGCAGCGTTGAAGAAGGGGGAGTAGGTGGCTACACCTTC
TRBJ1-6,TRBD1,.,18,TRBV18,CASSPLGQPRDYNSPLHF,TGTGCCAGCTCACCCCTGGGACAGCCTAGAGATTATAATTCACCCCTCCACTTT
TRBJ1-2,.,.,16,TRBV3-1/TRBV3-2,CASSHRTSYRIYGYTF,TGTGCCAGCAGCCATCGGACATCCTACAGAATCTATGGCTACACCTTC
TRBJ2-1,.,.,14,TRBV11-2,CASSLASWYNEQFF,TGTGCCAGCAGCTTGGCTAGCTGGTACAATGAGCAGTTCTTC
TRBJ2-1,TRBD2,.,14,TRBV19,CASQISSGHNEQFF,TGTGCCAGTCAGATTTCTAGCGGCCACAATGAGCAGTTCTTC
TRBJ1-2,TRBD1,.,14,TRBV19,CASTRQGPGYGYTF,TGTGCCAGCACTCGACAGGGGCCTGGCTATGGCTACACCTTC
TRBJ1-1,TRBD1,.,14,TRBV28,CASSRTGMDTEAFF,TGTGCCAGCAGCCGGACAGGGATGGACACTGAAGCTTTCTTT
TRBJ1-3,.,.,15,TRBV28,CASSSIDWLGNTIYF,TGTGCCAGCAGTTCGATTGACTGGCTGGGAAACACCATATATTTT
TRBJ1-5,.,.,16,TRBV27,CASSSRGTRGNQPQHF,TGTGCCAGCAGTTCCCGGGGGACCAGGGGCAATCAGCCCCAGCATTTT
TRBJ2-5,.,.,14,TRBV6-5,CASTQTGFQETQYF,TGTGCCAGCACCCAGACGGGGTTCCAAGAGACCCAGTACTTC
TRBJ2-3,.,.,11,TRBV20-1,CSAPIADTQYF,TGCAGTGCGCCGATAGCAGATACGCAGTATTTT
TRBJ1-2,.,.,11,TRBV19,CASSSRYGYTF,TGTGCCAGTAGCTCCAGGTATGGCTACACCTTC
TRBJ1-1,.,.,13,TRBV27,CASIGWQNTEAFF,TGTGCCAGCATTGGTTGGCAGAACACTGAAGCTTTCTTT